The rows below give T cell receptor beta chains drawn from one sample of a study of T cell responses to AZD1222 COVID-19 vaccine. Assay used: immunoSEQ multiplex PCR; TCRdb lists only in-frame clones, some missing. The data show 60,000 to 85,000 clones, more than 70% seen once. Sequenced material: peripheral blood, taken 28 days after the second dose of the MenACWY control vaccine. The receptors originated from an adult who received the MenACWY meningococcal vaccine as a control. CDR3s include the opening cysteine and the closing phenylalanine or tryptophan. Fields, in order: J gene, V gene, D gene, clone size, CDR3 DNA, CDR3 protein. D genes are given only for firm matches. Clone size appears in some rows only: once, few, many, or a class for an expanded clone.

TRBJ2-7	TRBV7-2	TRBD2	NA	TGTGCCAGCAGCCCAAGCGGGGGAGACTACGAGCAGTACTTC	CASSPSGGDYEQYF
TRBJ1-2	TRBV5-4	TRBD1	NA	TGTGCCAGCATTGGGGGGGACAGGGGGCGCGACGGCTACACCTTC	CASIGGDRGRDGYTF
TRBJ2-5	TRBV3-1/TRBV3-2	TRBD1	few	TGTGCCAGCAGCCGACAGGGTGTGGAGACCCAGTACTTC	CASSRQGVETQYF
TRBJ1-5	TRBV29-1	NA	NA	TGCAGCGTTGGAGGCACCGATCAGCCCCAGCATTTT	CSVGGTDQPQHF
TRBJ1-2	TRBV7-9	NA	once	TGTGCCAGCAACCTAGGGGCAGGGGACTATGGCTACACCTTC	CASNLGAGDYGYTF
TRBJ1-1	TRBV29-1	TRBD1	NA	TGCAGCGCTCGGGACAGGATTCACACTGAAGCTTTCTTT	CSARDRIHTEAFF
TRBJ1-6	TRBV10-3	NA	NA	TGTGCCATCGACGGGGAGGGTGGTTCACCCCTCCACTTT	CAIDGEGGSPLHF
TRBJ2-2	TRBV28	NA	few	TGTGCCTGCCGGGGGAACACCGGGGAGCTGTTTTTT	CACRGNTGELFF
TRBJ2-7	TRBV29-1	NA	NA	TGCAGCGTTCAGACAAGTGTATACGAGCAGTACTTC	CSVQTSVYEQYF
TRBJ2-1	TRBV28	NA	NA	TGTGCCAGCAGTTTAGGCAGGGGTCGGGAGCAGTTCTTC	CASSLGRGREQFF
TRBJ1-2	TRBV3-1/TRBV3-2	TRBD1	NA	TGTGCCAGCAGCCGCCAACAGGGGCTCTCTAACTATGGCTACACCTTC	CASSRQQGLSNYGYTF
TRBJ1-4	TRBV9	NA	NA	TGTGCCAGCAGCGCCGGAGGCCTTAATGAAAAACTGTTTTTT	CASSAGGLNEKLFF
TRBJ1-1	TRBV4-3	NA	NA	TGCGCCAGCAGCCAAGATAGTCCAGGGAACACTGAAGCTTTCTTT	CASSQDSPGNTEAFF
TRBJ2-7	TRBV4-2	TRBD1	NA	TGTGCCAGCAGCCAAGATCGGGACAGGCTTGGGTCCCGCTACGAGCAGTACTTC	CASSQDRDRLGSRYEQYF
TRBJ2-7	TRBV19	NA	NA	TGTGCCAGTAGTATCAAGGGCCACGAGCAGTACTTC	CASSIKGHEQYF
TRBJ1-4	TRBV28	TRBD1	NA	TGTGCCAGCCTACAGGGGCGTGAAAAACTGTTTTTT	CASLQGREKLFF
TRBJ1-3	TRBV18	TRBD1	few	TGTGCCAGCTCACCACCGACAGGGAGGAACACCATATATTTT	CASSPPTGRNTIYF
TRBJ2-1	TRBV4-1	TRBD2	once	TGCGCCAGCAGCCAAGCACCGGGGGGGCACGTCTTC	CASSQAPGGHVF
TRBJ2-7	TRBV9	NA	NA	TGTGCCAGCAGCGTAGGCGGGCTCAAGAGCTCCTACGAGCAGTACTTC	CASSVGGLKSSYEQYF
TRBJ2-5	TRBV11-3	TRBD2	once	TGTGCCAGCAGCTTAGGAACGCGGGGGGCGGCCCAGTACTTC	CASSLGTRGAAQYF
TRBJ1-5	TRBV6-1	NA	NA	TGTGCCAGCAGTGAAACACAAGATCAGCCCCAGCATTTT	CASSETQDQPQHF
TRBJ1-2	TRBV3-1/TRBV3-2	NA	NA	TGTGCCAGCAGCCAAGATGGGGAGTACTATGGCTACACCTTC	CASSQDGEYYGYTF
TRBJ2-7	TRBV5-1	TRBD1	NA	TGCGCCAGCAGCTTGACAGGGGGGAACTCCTACGAGCAGTACTTC	CASSLTGGNSYEQYF
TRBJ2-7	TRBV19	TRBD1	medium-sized	TGTGCCAGTAGTGGAGACGAAACAGGGGGGTTCGAGCAGTACTTC	CASSGDETGGFEQYF